This TCR beta chain was recovered during a study of cytomegalovirus exposure and HLA in healthy donors. This clone was picked up a small number of times. PCR primers comprised 60 Vbeta and 13 Jbeta primers. Assay used: immunoSEQ multiplex PCR; TCRdb lists only in-frame clones, some missing. Here the sample spans around 150,000 clones, less than 9.5% being singletons. This clonotype was sampled from a male donor in good health and CMV-seronegative. Sequencing was carried out using PBMCs.

The CDR3 region has the DNA TGCAGCGTTGAAGATCCCGGGACAGGGAAGCCCCAGCATTTT. Amino acid sequence: CSVEDPGTGKPQHF. The chain couples TRBV29-1 to TRBJ1-5; TRBD1 matches at 9 bases. Trimming removed 0 bases from V and 8 bases from J; junction bases left unmatched: 5. Germline V gene data show CDR1 as SQVTM and CDR2 as ANQGSEA. The CDR3 has 14 residues.